These 20 T cell receptor beta chains came from one sample sequenced in a study of blood T cell repertoires in COVID-19. Clones were sequenced by immunoSEQ multiplex PCR, and TCRdb holds only the in-frame ones, with some missing. The table has about 20,000 clones, 70% to 80% seen once. Specimen: peripheral blood. The receptors derive from a man older than 75 with acute or convalescent COVID-19.

The sample holds a few counts of this clone. This chain joins TRBV18 and TRBJ1-1; 7 bases align to TRBD1. This CDR3 is built from 14 residues. V shed 3 bases, J shed 2 bases, and the junction held 3 bases outside the gene matches. Germline lookup yields CDR1 KGHSH and CDR2 LQKENI. The CDR3 bases are TGTGCCAGCTCACCGGCAGGGGGTAACACTGAAGCTTTCTTT. Amino acids: CASSPAGGNTEAFF.

There are a few counts of this clone. The V and J genes are TRBV7-3 and TRBJ1-1; D not certain. Trimming stripped 0 bases from V and 4 bases from J, with 6 bases between. The germline V gene encodes CDR1 SGHTA and CDR2 FQGTGA. The CDR3 runs 13 residues. The CDR3 DNA is TGTGCCAGCAGCTTAACGTCCAGCACTGAAGCTTTCTTT. It translates to CASSLTSSTEAFF.

The chain uses TRBV6-5 and TRBJ1-1; 8 nucleotides match TRBD1. This CDR3 region has 15 residues. Germline lookup yields CDR1 MNHEY and CDR2 SVGAGI. With V trimmed by 2 bases and J by 3 bases, 5 bases remained unmatched. DNA for the CDR3: TGTGCCAGCAGTTACGCGATACAGGGGGACACTGAAGCTTTCTTT. This codes for CASSYAIQGDTEAFF.

The chain has TRBV2 and TRBJ2-5, with a tentative D call TRBD1 (6 bases). Germline V gene data show CDR1 as SNHLY and CDR2 as FYNNEI. The CDR3 is 14 residues long. V lost 6 bases and J 2 bases, leaving 13 bases between the germline ends. CDR3 sequence: CASRSRGWQETQYF. The CDR3 DNA sequence: TGTGCCAGCAGAAGCAGGGGTTGGCAAGAGACCCAGTACTTC.

The rearrangement joins TRBV9 to TRBJ2-6; D is possibly TRBD1 (7 bases). The CDR3 is made up of 22 amino acids. Germline values: CDR1 SGDLS, CDR2 YYNGEE. V lost 0 bases, J lost 2 bases, and 27 bases lay in between. The CDR3 nucleotides read TGTGCCAGCAGCGTAGCCCAACAACGGGGGAGGACAGGTCGGCCTGGGGCCAACGTCCTGACTTTC. Translated: CASSVAQQRGRTGRPGANVLTF.

This sequence joins TRBV19 and TRBJ1-5; D remains unclear. The germline V gene encodes CDR1 LNHDA and CDR2 SQIVND (reference sequence). Trimming removed 5 bases at V and 2 bases at J, with 7 bases between. The CDR3 loop spans 13 amino acids. CDR3 sequence reads: CASSSAGNQPQHF. As DNA, the CDR3 is TGTGCCAGTAGTTCGGCGGGCAATCAGCCCCAGCATTTT. The full variable domain, in which reference TRBV19 and TRBJ1-5 provide the parts outside the CDR3, is DGGITQSPKYLFRKEGQNVTLSCEQNLNHDAMYWYRQDPGQGLRLIYYSQIVNDFQKGDIAEGYSVSREKKESFPLTVTSAQKNPTAFYLCASSSAGNQPQHFGDGTRLSIL.

This clone was recorded only once. The chain's CDR3 is CASSFSTTEGVKYEQFF. CDR3 coding DNA: TGTGCCAGCAGTTTCTCCACTACTGAGGGAGTGAAGTATGAGCAGTTCTTC. The chain carries TRBV2 and TRBJ2-1; D is possibly TRBD2 (5 bases). V was clipped by 5 bases and J by 8 bases, with 25 bases between them. The CDR3 contains 17 residues. CDR1 is SNHLY and CDR2 is FYNNEI in the germline V gene.

The chain joins TRBV3-1 (or the pseudogene TRBV3-2) to TRBJ2-1, with D unresolved. The germline gives CDR1 LGHDT, CDR2 YNNKEL (reference sequence). Trimming took off 1 base at V and 9 bases at J, with 13 bases between the two ends. The CDR3 runs 14 residues. CDR3 protein: CASSQAFGFGEQFF. The CDR3 coding sequence is TGTGCCAGCAGCCAAGCGTTCGGTTTTGGTGAGCAGTTCTTC.

By frequency in the sample, this clone is medium-sized. The chain's CDR3 is CASSLVGSFANTGELFF. The CDR3 DNA is TGTGCCAGCAGCTTAGTCGGGTCATTTGCGAACACCGGGGAGCTGTTTTTT. V gene TRBV11-2 combines with J gene TRBJ2-2; D unresolved. The CDR3 extends over 17 amino acids. V was shortened by 1 base and J by 0 bases, with 12 bases between the two germline ends. Germline V gene sequence: CDR1 SGHAT, CDR2 FQNNGV.

V gene TRBV25-1 combines with J gene TRBJ1-1; weak D call: TRBD1 (6 bases). V dropped 5 bases and J dropped 4 bases, with 20 bases sitting between them. The CDR3 is 16 amino acids. CDR1 and CDR2 (germline): MGHDK, SYGVNS. CDR3 amino acids: CASSFQGRGGTTEAFF. CDR3 DNA: TGTGCCAGCAGTTTCCAGGGAAGGGGGGGTACCACTGAAGCTTTCTTT.

The chain carries TRBV27 and TRBJ2-1, with D perhaps matching TRBD1 (6 bases). Germline CDR1 is MNHEY and CDR2 is SMNVEV (reference sequence). CDR3 size: 13 residues. With 5 bases removed from V and 4 bases from J, the gap between germline ends came to 9 bases. The CDR3 DNA follows: TGTGCCAGCAGTACGGACAGATACAATGAGCAGTTCTTC. This codes for CASSTDRYNEQFF.

The J gene is TRBJ1-2, the V gene TRBV24-1; the match to TRBD1 covers 8 bases. Germline values: CDR1 KGHDR, CDR2 SFDVKD. The CDR3 contains 13 residues. The trim removed 3 bases at V and 9 bases at J, leaving 5 bases unmatched. CDR3 nucleotide sequence: TGTGCCACCAGTGATGGACAGGGTTCAAGCTACACCTTC. Translation gives CATSDGQGSSYTF.

The J gene is TRBJ2-7, the V gene TRBV20-1, with D unresolved. CDR3 length equals 14 residues. The V end was cut by 3 bases, the J end by 6 bases, with 18 bases between. Germline V gene sequence: CDR1 DFQATT, CDR2 SNEGSKA (reference sequence). The chain's CDR3 is CSASLYLNPSEQYF. For the CDR3, the DNA is TGCAGTGCTAGTCTATATTTAAACCCCTCCGAGCAGTACTTC.

This clone appeared a few times. J is TRBJ1-4 and V is TRBV27; a weak D match, TRBD1 (6 bases). Germline V gene lookup returns CDR1 MNHEY and CDR2 SMNVEV (reference sequence). CDR3 length equals 20 residues. Trimming left V 5 bases short and J 0 bases short, with 25 bases between. CDR3 loop: CASSPRSGAHRAATNEKLFF. In nucleotides, the CDR3 is TGTGCCAGCAGTCCCCGTTCAGGGGCACACAGAGCTGCAACTAATGAAAAACTGTTTTTT. Filled out from reference TRBV27 and TRBJ1-4, the complete variable domain reads EAQVTQNPRYLITVTGKKLTVTCSQNMNHEYMSWYRQDPGLGLRQIYYSMNVEVTDKGDVPEGYKVSRKEKRNFPLILESPSPNQTSLYFCASSPRSGAHRAATNEKLFFGSGTQLSVL.

V and J are TRBV27 and TRBJ1-5; perhaps TRBD1 as D (6 bases). V was cut by 1 base and J by 4 bases, with 17 bases left in between. CDR1 and CDR2 from the germline V gene are MNHEY and SMNVEV (reference sequence). The CDR3 has 17 amino acids. The CDR3 is CASSLLGRGGVNQPQHF. For the CDR3, the DNA is TGTGCCAGCAGTTTATTAGGCAGGGGTGGGGTTAATCAGCCCCAGCATTTT.

The chain joins TRBV28 to TRBJ1-5; D is possibly TRBD1 (5 bases). V shed 6 bases and J shed 3 bases, with 12 bases lying between them. The CDR3 has 14 residues. Germline CDR1 MDHEN, CDR2 SYDVKM. CDR3 coding DNA: TGTGCCAGCAGCCCGCAGGGTTTCAATCAGCCCCAGCATTTT. The encoded protein is CASSPQGFNQPQHF.

This chain connects TRBV28 to TRBJ1-4; D unclear. The germline V gene has CDR1 MDHEN and CDR2 SYDVKM. With 5 bases removed from V and 8 bases from J, the gap between germline ends came to 18 bases. This CDR3 region has 15 residues. The CDR3 loop is CASSAHEDRGEKLFF. CDR3 in DNA: TGTGCCAGCAGTGCCCATGAGGACCGGGGAGAAAAACTGTTTTTT.

The rearrangement uses TRBV3-1 (or the pseudogene TRBV3-2) and TRBJ2-5, with 9 bases matching TRBD2. This CDR3 comprises 15 residues. The trim removed 3 bases at V and 4 bases at J, leaving 6 bases unmatched. From germline, CDR1 is LGHDT and CDR2 YNNKEL (reference sequence). CDR3 nucleotide sequence: TGTGCCAGCAGCCAGTCCGGGACTAGCATAGAGACCCAGTACTTC. It specifies CASSQSGTSIETQYF.

There are a few counts of this clone. The gene calls are TRBV5-1 and TRBJ2-7; D is ambiguous. Looked up from germline, CDR1 is SGHRS and CDR2 is YFSETQ. Trimming removed 5 bases from V and 0 bases from J, with 15 bases in between. This CDR3 contains 15 residues. The CDR3 bases are TGCGCCAGCAGTCCAGACCCGTGGAGCTCCTACGAGCAGTACTTC. It specifies CASSPDPWSSYEQYF.

The V gene is TRBV9, the J gene TRBJ2-1; 10 positions match TRBD2. The V segment lost 1 base and the J segment 5 bases; nucleotides outside the gene matches: 3. The CDR3 length is 15 residues. Looked up from germline, CDR1 is SGDLS and CDR2 is YYNGEE. In nucleotides, the CDR3 is TGTGCCAGCAGCGTACTAGCGGGAGCCGACAATGAGCAGTTCTTC. Translation gives CASSVLAGADNEQFF.